The source of this TCR beta chain is a study of blood T cells in healthy people across ages. Study-level points and caveats: Observed TCR beta diversity showed a strong correlation with the percentage of naive T cells as measured by flow cytometry.

This clonotype was observed a handful of times. Antigen specificity is unknown. It was with a sample-barcoded 5' primer and a J-beta primer mix that a second PCR of about 7 to 12 cycles was run. TCRdb independently ran MiXCR on the 5' RACE reads; one entry per CDR3 protein. The table has around 820,000 distinct CDR3 sequences, 25% seen once; the top ten hold approximately 4%. All donors came from Russia, were Caucasian and healthy, and spanned ages roughly 6 to 100. The germline gives CDR1 SEHNR, CDR2 FQNEAQ (reference sequence). V lost 0 bases and J lost 13, with 15 bases in between. The CDR3 extends over 13 amino acids. These data also formed part of another study, on T cells of mothers and their children.

Input material: blood. J is TRBJ1-2 and V is TRBV7-9; D is unclear. The receptor comes from a boy aged 5-17 years in good health. CDR3 amino acids: CASSLAMGPGGTF. CDR3 DNA sequence: TGTGCCAGCAGCTTAGCGATGGGTCCAGGTGGCACCTTC. The complete variable domain, with remaining parts taken from reference TRBV7-9 and TRBJ1-2, reads DTGVSQNPRHKITKRGQNVTFRCDPISEHNRLYWYRQTLGQGPEFLTYFQNEAQLEKSRLLSDRFSAERPKGSFSTLEIQRTEQGDSAMYLCASSLAMGPGGTFGSGTRLTVV.